The 18 T cell receptor beta chains below come from one sample, sequenced in a study of blood T cell repertoires in COVID-19 (TCRdb year 2020). Libraries were constructed by the immunoSEQ multiplex PCR assay. TCRdb carries this immuneACCESS record with in-frame sequences only. Its versions omit some clonotypes, under half of them owing to an unresolved V gene in the studies checked, with the rest unexplained. This sample has some 450,000 clones in its table, and 70% to 90% of those were observed once. Jointly, the top ten make up about 0.91% of the sample. The sequencing sample was made of peripheral blood. Receptors were obtained from a man aged 18 to 35 with COVID-19, enrolled during active disease.

This chain joins TRBV6-6 and TRBJ2-7; 12 nucleotides line up with TRBD2. The V segment lost 6 bases and the J segment 2 bases; nucleotides outside the gene matches: 5. The CDR3 has 15 residues. CDR1 and CDR2 (germline): MNHNY, SVGAGI (reference sequence). The CDR3 bases are TGTGCCAGCAGCTCGACTAGCGGGGGCCCCTACGAGCAGTACTTC. Translation: CASSSTSGGPYEQYF.

The chain carries TRBV4-2 and TRBJ2-5; 11 positions agree with TRBD2. This CDR3 has 15 amino acids. The ends lost 6 bases at V and 0 bases at J; junction bases unmatched: 3. Per the germline V gene, CDR1 is LGHNA and CDR2 is YNFKEQ. CDR3 bases: TGTGCCAGCAGGGGGGGACTAGCGGACCAAGAGACCCAGTACTTC. Its protein is CASRGGLADQETQYF.

The chain joins TRBV12-3 or TRBV12-4 to TRBJ1-2; D gene ambiguous. The CDR3 spans 12 residues. V lost 4 bases and J lost 4, with 7 bases in between. The CDR3 spells CASSSIGYGYTF. The CDR3 coding sequence is TGTGCCAGCAGTTCTATCGGCTATGGCTACACCTTC.

The V call is TRBV30, the J call TRBJ2-1, with no clear D. Germline lookup yields CDR1 GTSNPN and CDR2 SVGIG (reference sequence). This CDR3 is built from 14 residues. Trimming pared 4 bases from V and 2 bases from J, leaving 12 bases between. The CDR3 is CAWTAKSPYNEQFF. CDR3 DNA: TGTGCCTGGACCGCGAAGTCACCCTACAATGAGCAGTTCTTC.

The V and J genes are TRBV28 and TRBJ2-7; 8 bases align to TRBD1. The CDR3 is 13 amino acids. CDR1 is MDHEN and CDR2 is SYDVKM in the germline V gene. V shed 9 bases, J shed 6 bases, and the junction held 10 bases outside the gene matches. CDR3 in amino acids: CASTGQDPREQYF. The CDR3 DNA is TGTGCCAGTACGGGACAGGACCCCCGCGAGCAGTACTTC. The full variable domain, its missing parts supplied by reference TRBV28 and TRBJ2-7, is DVKVTQSSRYLVKRTGEKVFLECVQDMDHENMFWYRQDPGLGLRLIYFSYDVKMKEKGDIPEGYSVSREKKERFSLILESASTNQTSMYLCASTGQDPREQYFGPGTRLTVT.

The V call is TRBV27, the J call TRBJ2-1; a weak D match, TRBD1 (5 bases). Trimming took 3 bases from V and 8 from J, leaving 8 bases between them. The CDR3 runs 12 residues. Germline lookup yields CDR1 MNHEY and CDR2 SMNVEV (reference sequence). The CDR3, as DNA: TGTGCCAGCAGTTTTTGGGGCGATGAGCAGTTCTTC. Amino acid sequence: CASSFWGDEQFF.

This chain uses TRBV5-1 with TRBJ2-3, with 13 bases identical to TRBD2. The CDR3 length is 16 residues. V trimming: 4 bases; J trimming: 6 bases; junction bases outside the gene matches: 8. From germline, CDR1 is SGHRS and CDR2 YFSETQ. CDR3: CASSPLTSGRADTQYF. The CDR3 DNA follows: TGCGCCAGCAGCCCCCTTACTAGCGGGAGGGCGGATACGCAGTATTTT.

This rearrangement joins TRBV5-1 to TRBJ2-7; 10 nucleotides align to TRBD2. V dropped 3 bases and J dropped 4; count of bases not matched to a gene: 4. Germline assignment: CDR1 SGHRS and CDR2 YFSETQ. This CDR3 has 14 residues. CDR3: CASSYTSGVYEQYF. DNA for the CDR3: TGCGCCAGCAGCTATACTAGCGGGGTATACGAGCAGTACTTC.

CDR3 DNA: TGCAGCGTTGGGACAAGACTAGCGGCATACAATGAGCAGTTCTTC. Its translation is CSVGTRLAAYNEQFF. The chain is built from TRBV29-1 and TRBJ2-1, with 9 bases lining up with TRBD2. The CDR3 is 15 amino acids. The germline gives CDR1 SQVTM, CDR2 ANQGSEA. Trimming cost V 4 bases and J 4 bases; bases outside gene matches: 8.

This rearrangement joins TRBV5-8 to TRBJ2-2, with TRBD2 matching over 15 bases. Germline V CDR1 and CDR2: SGHTS, YDEGEE. The trim removed 4 bases at V and 7 bases at J, leaving 8 bases unmatched. This CDR3 region has 17 residues. The CDR3 is CASSTGLAGGDIGELFF. CDR3 nucleotide sequence: TGTGCCAGCAGCACGGGACTAGCGGGGGGTGACATCGGGGAGCTGTTTTTT.

The V and J genes are TRBV27 and TRBJ1-6; 7 nucleotides agree with TRBD1. The trim removed 7 bases at V and 0 bases at J, leaving 12 bases unmatched. This CDR3 spans 18 amino acids. Germline-derived CDR1 and CDR2 are MNHEY and SMNVEV (reference sequence). The CDR3 coding sequence is TGTGCCAGCACCCGAACAGGGGTAAGGGGCTCCTATAATTCACCCCTCCACTTT. It specifies CASTRTGVRGSYNSPLHF.

J is TRBJ2-3 and V is TRBV30, with 11 bases matching TRBD2. The CDR3 length is 16 residues. Germline V gene data show CDR1 as GTSNPN and CDR2 as SVGIG (reference sequence). Germline trimming cut 2 bases from V and 2 bases from J; bases unmatched to any gene: 6. The DNA of the CDR3 is TGTGCCTGGAGTACAGGGACTAGCGGTGCCACAGATACGCAGTATTTT. Protein: CAWSTGTSGATDTQYF. Supplemented by reference TRBV30 and TRBJ2-3, the full variable domain reads SQTIHQWPATLVQPVGSPLSLECTVEGTSNPNLYWYRQAAGRGLQLLFYSVGIGQISSEVPQNLSASRPQDRQFILSSKKLLLSDSGFYLCAWSTGTSGATDTQYFGPGTRLTVL.

This chain uses TRBV19 with TRBJ2-1; 9 bases line up with TRBD1. The CDR3 has 16 amino acids. Trimming removed 4 bases from V and 7 bases from J; junction bases left unmatched: 11. In germline, CDR1 is LNHDA, CDR2 SQIVND (reference sequence). CDR3 sequence: CASSTFPGTGPNEQFF. DNA of the CDR3: TGTGCCAGTAGTACCTTCCCCGGGACAGGGCCGAATGAGCAGTTCTTC.

The chain carries TRBV7-6 and TRBJ2-2; tentatively, D is TRBD1 (5 bases). Trimming stripped 8 bases from V and 7 bases from J, with 23 bases between. Germline assignment: CDR1 SGHVS and CDR2 FNYEAQ. The CDR3 runs 16 residues. This CDR3 reads CASSLVAGREIGELFF. DNA of the CDR3: TGTGCCAGCTCCCTTGTGGCAGGGCGAGAGATCGGGGAGCTGTTTTTT.

The chain employs TRBV5-8 and TRBJ2-1; 9 positions agree with TRBD2. CDR1 and CDR2 from the germline V gene are SGHTS and YDEGEE. The CDR3 is made up of 13 amino acids. V dropped 9 bases and J dropped 7; count of bases not matched to a gene: 8. CDR3 coding DNA: TGTGCCACCAAGATAGCGGGGGTTAATGAGCAGTTCTTC. As protein: CATKIAGVNEQFF.

The V and J genes are TRBV18 and TRBJ1-2; no definite D call. The V end lost 1 base, the J end lost 0 bases, and 3 bases lay between the germline ends. Per germline, CDR1 KGHSH and CDR2 LQKENI. This CDR3 contains 13 residues. DNA of the CDR3: TGTGCCAGCTCACCACGAGCTAACTATGGCTACACCTTC. It translates to CASSPRANYGYTF.

This clone was seen many times. This sequence joins TRBV18 and TRBJ2-3, with 8 bases matching TRBD2. The CDR3 has 14 amino acids. The germline gives CDR1 KGHSH, CDR2 LQKENI. The J segment lost 4 bases and the V segment lost 2 bases, leaving 2 bases of the junction unmatched. CDR3 sequence: CASSPGAGADTQYF. The CDR3 DNA is TGTGCCAGCTCACCAGGAGCGGGGGCAGATACGCAGTATTTT. The variable domain in full, with the rest retrieved from reference TRBV18 and TRBJ2-3, is NAGVMQNPRHLVRRRGQEARLRCSPMKGHSHVYWYRQLPEEGLKFMVYLQKENIIDESGMPKERFSAEFPKEGPSILRIQQVVRGDSAAYFCASSPGAGADTQYFGPGTRLTVL.

The chain combines TRBV24-1 with TRBJ2-5; 8 positions agree with TRBD1. CDR3 length equals 15 residues. With 4 bases clipped from V and 5 bases from J, the junction kept 8 bases outside the gene matches. Germline V gives CDR1 KGHDR, CDR2 SFDVKD. The CDR3 DNA reads TGTGCCACCAGTGACCAGACAGGGGAGGAGGAGACCCAGTACTTC. Translating gives CATSDQTGEEETQYF.